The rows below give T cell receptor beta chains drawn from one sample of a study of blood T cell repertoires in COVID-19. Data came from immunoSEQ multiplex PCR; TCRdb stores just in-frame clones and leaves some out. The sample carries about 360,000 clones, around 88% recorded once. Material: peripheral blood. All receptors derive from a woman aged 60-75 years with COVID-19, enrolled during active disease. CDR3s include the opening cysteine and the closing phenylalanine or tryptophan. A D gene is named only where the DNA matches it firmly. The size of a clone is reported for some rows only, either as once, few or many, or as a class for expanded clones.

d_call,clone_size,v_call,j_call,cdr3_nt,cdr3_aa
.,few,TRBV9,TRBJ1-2,TGTGCCAGCAGCGTAGGATCAGTAGGGGTTAACTATGGCTACACCTTC,CASSVGSVGVNYGYTF
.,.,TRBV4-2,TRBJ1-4,TGTGCCAGCAGCCAGGACAGAGCAACTAATGAAAAACTGTTTTTT,CASSQDRATNEKLFF
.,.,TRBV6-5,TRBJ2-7,TGTGCCAGCACCCGAAACCGGGACTGGGGCCACGAGCAGTACTTC,CASTRNRDWGHEQYF
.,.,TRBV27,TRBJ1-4,TGTGCCAGCAGTCCGTGGACATCCGCTAATGAAAAACTGTTTTTT,CASSPWTSANEKLFF
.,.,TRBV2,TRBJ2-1,TGTGCCAGCAGTGAAGCGGGAGATGAGCAGTTCTTC,CASSEAGDEQFF
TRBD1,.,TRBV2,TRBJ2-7,TGTGCCAGCAGTGGGGGGACAGGGTTTAACGAGCAGTACTTC,CASSGGTGFNEQYF
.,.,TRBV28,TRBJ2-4,TGTGCCAGCAGTTTATACAGTCCAAACATTCAGTACTTC,CASSLYSPNIQYF
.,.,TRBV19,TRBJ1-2,TGTGCCAGTAGTAAACCGGGGTTAACTAACTATGGCTACACCTTC,CASSKPGLTNYGYTF
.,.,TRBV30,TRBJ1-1,TGTGCCTGGAGTGTGGACAGTGATTGGGCTGAAGCTTTCTTT,CAWSVDSDWAEAFF
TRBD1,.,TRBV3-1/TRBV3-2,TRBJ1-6,TGTGCCAGCAGCCCCTCGGGACAGAATTCACCCCTCCACTTT,CASSPSGQNSPLHF
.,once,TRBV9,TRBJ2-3,TGTGCCACCGCCCGGTCCCTCACAGATACGCAGTATTTT,CATARSLTDTQYF
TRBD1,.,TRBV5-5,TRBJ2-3,TGTGCCAGCAGCCGACAGGGTGCAGATACGCAGTATTTT,CASSRQGADTQYF
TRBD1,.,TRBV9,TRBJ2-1,TGTGCCAGCAGCGTAGAACAGGGGGACTACAATGAGCAGTTCTTC,CASSVEQGDYNEQFF
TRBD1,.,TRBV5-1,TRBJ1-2,TGCGCCAGCAGCTCGATGGGACAGGGGGACTATGGCTACACCTTC,CASSSMGQGDYGYTF
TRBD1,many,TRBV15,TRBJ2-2,TGTGCCACCAGCGGGACAGGGTCGGACACCGGGGAGCTGTTTTTT,CATSGTGSDTGELFF
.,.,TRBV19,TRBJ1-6,TGTGCCAGTAGCCTCCCCTCACGGGCGGGGCGAGTCTATAATTCACCCCTCCACTTT,CASSLPSRAGRVYNSPLHF
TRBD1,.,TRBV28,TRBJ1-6,TGTGCCAGCAGCTGGACAGGGGGCTATAATTCACCCCTCCACTTT,CASSWTGGYNSPLHF
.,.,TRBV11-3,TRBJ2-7,TGTGCCAGCAGCTTAGAACCAGAGGACGAGCAGTACTTC,CASSLEPEDEQYF
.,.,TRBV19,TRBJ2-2,TGTGCCAGTAGTATACAGGGAAGGTACGGGGAGCTGTTTTTT,CASSIQGRYGELFF
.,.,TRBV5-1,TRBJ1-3,TGCGCCAGCAGCTTGGCCGGTCAGGGAAGAAACACCATATATTTT,CASSLAGQGRNTIYF
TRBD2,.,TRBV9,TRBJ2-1,TGTGCCAGCAGCTTCCTAGCGGGGGGGCCGGAGAAGTCTTACAATGAGCAGTTCTTC,CASSFLAGGPEKSYNEQFF
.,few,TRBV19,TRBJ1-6,TGTGCCAGTAGTACAGGCCTAATTTCACCCCTCCACTTT,CASSTGLISPLHF
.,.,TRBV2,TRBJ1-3,TGTGCCAGCACAAAGGACGGGGGGCCTGGAAACACCATATATTTT,CASTKDGGPGNTIYF
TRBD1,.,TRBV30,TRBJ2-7,TGTGCCTGGAGTGTACCATGGGGACAGAACTACGAGCAGTACTTC,CAWSVPWGQNYEQYF
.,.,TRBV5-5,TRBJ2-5,TGTGCCAGCAGACCATACTGGGCTGAGGGGACCCAGTACTTC,CASRPYWAEGTQYF
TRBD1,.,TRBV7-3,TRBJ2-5,TGTGCCAGCAGCCCACGCCGGGACAGTTGGGAGACCCAGTACTTC,CASSPRRDSWETQYF
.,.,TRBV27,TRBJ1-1,TGTGCCAGCAGTGGAAGCGTAAGAGAACCGGCTTTCTTT,CASSGSVREPAFF
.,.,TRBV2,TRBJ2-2,TGTGCCAGCAGTGAAATCCGTAACACCGGGGAGCTGTTTTTT,CASSEIRNTGELFF
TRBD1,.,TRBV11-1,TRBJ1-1,TGTGCCAGCAGCTTGCGCAGGGGGCTCATGAACACTGAAGCTTTCTTT,CASSLRRGLMNTEAFF
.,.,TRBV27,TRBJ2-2,TGTGCCAGCGGGAGTTTGGGTATGGGCACCGGGGAGCTGTTTTTT,CASGSLGMGTGELFF
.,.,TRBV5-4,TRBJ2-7,TGTGCCAGCAGCTTGGGGGGCCGAAACGAGCAGTACTTC,CASSLGGRNEQYF
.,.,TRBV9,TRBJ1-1,TGTGCCAGCAGCGTGGGCCAGGGCACTGAAGCTTTCTTT,CASSVGQGTEAFF
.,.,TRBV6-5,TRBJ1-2,TGTGCCAGCAGCCCCAACAGGGACCTAGTCGGCTACACCTTC,CASSPNRDLVGYTF
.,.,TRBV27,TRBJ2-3,TGTGCCAGCAGTTTATGGGGTAGCGAGGGTGCAGATACGCAGTATTTT,CASSLWGSEGADTQYF
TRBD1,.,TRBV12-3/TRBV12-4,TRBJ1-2,TGTGCCAGCAGCGGGACAGGGTCCTATGGCTACACCTTC,CASSGTGSYGYTF
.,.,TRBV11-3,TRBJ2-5,TGTGCCAGCAGCTTACAGACAGGGAGGTCGGCAGAGACCCAGTACTTC,CASSLQTGRSAETQYF
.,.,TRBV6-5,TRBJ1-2,TGTGCCAGCGTTGGGGGCCGCTATGGCTACACCTTC,CASVGGRYGYTF
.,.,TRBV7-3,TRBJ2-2,TGTGCCAGCAGCCGGACAGTGAACACCGGGGAGCTGTTTTTT,CASSRTVNTGELFF
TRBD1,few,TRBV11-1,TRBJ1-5,TGTGCCAGCAGCCAAGGACAGGCTCAGCCCCAGCATTTT,CASSQGQAQPQHF
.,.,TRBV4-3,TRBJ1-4,TGCGCCAGCAGCCAAGAGGGGGGGTCGGGCGAAAAACTGTTTTTT,CASSQEGGSGEKLFF
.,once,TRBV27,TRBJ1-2,TGTGCCAGCAGTTTATCCTATCTTTTCAGGGTTGAGGGCTACACCTTC,CASSLSYLFRVEGYTF
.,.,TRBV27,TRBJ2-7,TGTGCCAGCTCCCAGGGAAGCGGGTTTTCCTACGAGCAGTACTTC,CASSQGSGFSYEQYF
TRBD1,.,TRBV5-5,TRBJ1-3,TGTGCCAGCAGCCCGGACAGGGGGGTATTTGGAAACACCATATATTTT,CASSPDRGVFGNTIYF
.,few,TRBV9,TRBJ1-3,TGTGCCAGCAGCGCCCCCACGGACTTCCACTCTGGAAACACCATATATTTT,CASSAPTDFHSGNTIYF
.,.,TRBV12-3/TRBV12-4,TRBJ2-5,TGTGCCAGCAGTTTAAGGGGAAGGGAGACCCAGTACTTC,CASSLRGRETQYF
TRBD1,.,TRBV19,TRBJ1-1,TGTGCCAGTAGCAGGACAGGGTGGAACACTGAAGCTTTCTTT,CASSRTGWNTEAFF
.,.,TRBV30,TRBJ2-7,TGTGCCTGGAGCCCGGGCGGAGGGCTTGAGCAGTACTTC,CAWSPGGGLEQYF
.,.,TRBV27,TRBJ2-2,TGTGCCAGCAGTTTTAGGGGTAACACCGGGGAGCTGTTTTTT,CASSFRGNTGELFF
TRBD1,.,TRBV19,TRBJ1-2,TGTGCCAGTAGTTCGGCAGGGGGCCATGGCTACACCTTC,CASSSAGGHGYTF
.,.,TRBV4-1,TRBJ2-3,TGCGCCAGCAGCCCTCCCATCGGGGAGATAGGCACAGATACGCAGTATTTT,CASSPPIGEIGTDTQYF
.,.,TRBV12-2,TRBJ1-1,TGTGCAAGTCGCTTAGTTACGGGAGGGCCTGAAGCTTTCTTT,CASRLVTGGPEAFF
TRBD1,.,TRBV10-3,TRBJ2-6,TGTGCCATCGGGGGACAGGGGAGCTCTGGGGCCAACGTCCTGACTTTC,CAIGGQGSSGANVLTF
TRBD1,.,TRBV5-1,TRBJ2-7,TGCGCCAGCGGGCCGGGACAGGGGGCGTTCAGGGCCTACGAGCAGTACTTC,CASGPGQGAFRAYEQYF
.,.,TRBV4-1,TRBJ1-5,TGCGCCAGCAGCCAAGACAGGGTAAGCAATCAGCCCCAGCATTTT,CASSQDRVSNQPQHF
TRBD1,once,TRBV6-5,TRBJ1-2,TGTGCCAGCAGCCTCGTTCAGGGGGCTAGCTATGGCTACACCTTC,CASSLVQGASYGYTF